This TCR beta chain is drawn from a study of shared clonotypes between healthy human individuals (dated by TCRdb to between 2020 and 2021). Regarding the study in general: A couple of women and a few men aged 18 to 49 years were included in the cohort. For each donor, CD4 naive and CD4 memory were each given three plates, CD8 naive was given two plates, and CD8 memory was given one plate. To estimate repertoire size and how much clonotype sharing occurs between individuals, the study deeply sequenced the blood TCR repertoires of several healthy adults. To increase sequencing depth and limit assay-specific biases, TCR repertoire library preparation and sequencing were carried out by different laboratories using diverse techniques. Between about 0.85 and 8.9 billion PBMCs per donor were obtained by leukapheresis. General conclusions and limits of the study: The small number of donors limited the genetic and exposure-history diversity represented. Pairwise subsampling led to the expectation that sequencing depth would affect the degree of clonotype sharing among donors. Incomplete sequencing was indicated by rarefaction of sorted-subset datasets, despite the large sequencing depth. About 4.5% of naive CD4, approximately 3.7% of naive CD8, 2% to 2.5% of memory CD4, and about 0.4% of memory CD8 clonotypes were shared across several donors. Clonotypes shared by all four sorted-subset donors showed higher generation probabilities than non-shared clonotypes. Naive subsets generally had larger estimated clonotype richness than memory subsets. Sampling was limited to blood, and TCR repertoires in tissue likely differ from TCR repertoires in blood.

Donors were healthy HIV-negative adults with no recently reported acute infections or vaccinations. Every donor was a Caucasian adult residing in Nashville, Tennessee, USA. CD4+ T cells were enriched through magnetic negative selection, after which naive cells were positively selected on CD45RA and the remaining negative fraction served as the memory subset. After blood collection by leukapheresis, PBMCs were isolated using Ficoll-Histopaque density gradient centrifugation and then cryopreserved in the vapor phase of liquid nitrogen. Analytical flow cytometry was used to check the purity and quantity of every magnetically sorted T cell population. Genomic DNA was isolated from each sorted fraction and quantified by UV absorbance on a Nanodrop 2000c. CDR1 and CDR2, per the germline V gene (reference sequence), are GTSNPN and SVGIG. The CDR3 has 12 amino acids, counting the end cysteine and phenylalanine. The CDR3 DNA has 36 bases and is translated from base 1. The trim is 6 bases for V and 4 bases for J, with a gap of 13 bases between the germline ends.

Of note for this clone: The specificity of this receptor is unknown. No per-base quality is available; no much larger clone lies one base away.

Using the deep immunoSEQ assay, TCR CDR3 regions were amplified from genomic DNA by multiplex PCR. Extracted genomic DNA from each cell subset was spread evenly across all wells of several immunoSEQ 96-well plates, with each plate serving as a replicate. Each replicate PCR for sorted subsets received around 0.2 ug genomic DNA, equal to about 30,000 T cell genomes. The purified libraries were quantified using a Qubit 3.0 fluorometer, sized with a Bioanalyzer 2100, and then quantified again using the KAPA Library Quantification kit. A separate single-read 150-cycle Illumina NextSeq 550 flow cell was used to sequence each immunoSEQ 96-well plate. The source study handled its data this way. Because only junctional sequences without quality scores were contained in the immunoSEQ output, filtering matching that applied to full-length reads could not be performed. To assign V/J genes and CDR3, sequences were annotated using PyIR, a Python wrapper for IgBLAST v1.9, with IMGT germline references. Reads with weak V/J assignments (E-value above 1e-6), missing CDR3, stop codons, out-of-frame junctions, or ambiguous translated residues were removed. V3J clonotypes were defined as sequences sharing the same inferred V gene, J gene, and CDR3 amino acid sequence. To compute the percentage overlap between repertoires, the number of shared unique clonotypes was divided by the size of the smaller repertoire. RTK rarefaction, the Chao1 estimator, and Recon v2.1 estimates of unobserved clonotypes were used to assess repertoire richness. For all TCRbeta clonotypes obtained by the gDNA method from four donors, generation probabilities were computed with OLGA. TCRdb retrieved this table from immuneACCESS and kept in-frame rearrangements only. Not all clones are present; in checked studies, unresolved V genes account for under half, and no reason is known for the remainder. D and trimming were read from the DNA, whereas the V and J calls and clone size are those reported in that table. This sample gives some 1.5 million clones in total; under 99% of them show up just once. The biggest ten clones account for roughly 0.45% of the sample.

The chain is encoded by TRBV30 joined to TRBJ2-7; matching of 6 bases hints at TRBD1 as the D gene. Input material: naive CD4+ T cells sorted from blood. The sample's cell subset or site label, in plain terms: CD45RA+ positively selected. The clonotype comes from a man aged 25 to 40 in good health. CDR3 reads: CACDRTPYEQYF. The bases read TGTGCCTGTGACAGGACCCCTTACGAGCAGTACTTC. The reference TRBV30 and TRBJ2-7 proteins fill in what lies around the CDR3, so the full variable domain reads SQTIHQWPATLVQPVGSPLSLECTVEGTSNPNLYWYRQAAGRGLQLLFYSVGIGQISSEVPQNLSASRPQDRQFILSSKKLLLSDSGFYLCACDRTPYEQYFGPGTRLTVT.